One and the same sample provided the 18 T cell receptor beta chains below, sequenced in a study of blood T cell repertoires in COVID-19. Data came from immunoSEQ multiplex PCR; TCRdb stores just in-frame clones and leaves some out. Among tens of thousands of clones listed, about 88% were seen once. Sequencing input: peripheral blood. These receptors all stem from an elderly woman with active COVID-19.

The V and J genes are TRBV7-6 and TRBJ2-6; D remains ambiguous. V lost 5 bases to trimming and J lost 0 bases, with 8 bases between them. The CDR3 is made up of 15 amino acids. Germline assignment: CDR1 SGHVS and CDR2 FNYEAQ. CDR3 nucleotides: TGTGCCAGCAGCACTAAATACTCTGGGGCCAACGTCCTGACTTTC. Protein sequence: CASSTKYSGANVLTF.

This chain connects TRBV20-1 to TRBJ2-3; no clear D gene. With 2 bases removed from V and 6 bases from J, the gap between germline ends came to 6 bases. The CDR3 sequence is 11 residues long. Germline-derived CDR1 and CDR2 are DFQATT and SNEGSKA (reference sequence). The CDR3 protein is CSARIFDTQYF. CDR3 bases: TGCAGTGCTAGAATCTTCGATACGCAGTATTTT.

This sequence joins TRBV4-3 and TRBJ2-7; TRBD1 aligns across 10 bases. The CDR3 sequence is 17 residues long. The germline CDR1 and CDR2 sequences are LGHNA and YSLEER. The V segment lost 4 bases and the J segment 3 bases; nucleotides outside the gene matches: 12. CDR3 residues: CASSPGAAGTGVYEQYF. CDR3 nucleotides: TGCGCCAGCAGCCCCGGGGCAGCAGGGACAGGGGTCTACGAGCAGTACTTC.

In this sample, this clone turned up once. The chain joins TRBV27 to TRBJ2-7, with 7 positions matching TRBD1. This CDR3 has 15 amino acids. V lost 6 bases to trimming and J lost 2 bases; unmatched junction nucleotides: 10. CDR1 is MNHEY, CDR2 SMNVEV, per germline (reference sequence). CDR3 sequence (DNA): TGTGCCAGCAGCCGAACTATGACAGGGACCTACGAGCAGTACTTC. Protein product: CASSRTMTGTYEQYF.

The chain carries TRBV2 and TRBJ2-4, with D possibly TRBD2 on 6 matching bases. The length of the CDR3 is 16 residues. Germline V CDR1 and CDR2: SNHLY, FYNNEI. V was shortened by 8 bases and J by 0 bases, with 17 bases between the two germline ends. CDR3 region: CASGGSSALAKNIQYF. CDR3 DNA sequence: TGTGCCAGCGGGGGGTCTAGCGCCTTAGCCAAAAACATTCAGTACTTC.

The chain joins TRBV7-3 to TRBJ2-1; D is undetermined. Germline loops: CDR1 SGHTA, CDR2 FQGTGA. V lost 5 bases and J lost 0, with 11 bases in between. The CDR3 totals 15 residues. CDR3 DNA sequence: TGTGCCAGCAGCCCCATACCGAGCTCCTACAATGAGCAGTTCTTC. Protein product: CASSPIPSSYNEQFF.

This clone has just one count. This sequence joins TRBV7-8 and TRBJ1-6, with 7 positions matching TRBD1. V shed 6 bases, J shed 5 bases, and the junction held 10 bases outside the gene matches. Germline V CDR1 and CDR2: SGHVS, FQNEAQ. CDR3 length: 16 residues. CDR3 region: CASRQIEGQNNSPLHF. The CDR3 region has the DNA TGTGCCAGCAGACAGATAGAGGGACAGAATAATTCACCCCTCCACTTT.

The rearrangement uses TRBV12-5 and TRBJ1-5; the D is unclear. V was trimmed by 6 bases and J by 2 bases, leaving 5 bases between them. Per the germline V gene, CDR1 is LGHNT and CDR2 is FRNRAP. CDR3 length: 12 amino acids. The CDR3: CASGIGNQPQHF. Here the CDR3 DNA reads TGTGCTAGTGGGATAGGCAATCAGCCCCAGCATTTT.

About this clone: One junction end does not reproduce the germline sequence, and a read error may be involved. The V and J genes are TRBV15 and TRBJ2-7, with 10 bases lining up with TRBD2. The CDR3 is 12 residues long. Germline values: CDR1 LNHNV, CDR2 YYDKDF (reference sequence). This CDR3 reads CATSLAGASRSF. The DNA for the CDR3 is TGTGCCACCTCTCTAGCGGGAGCATCTCGAAGCTTC.

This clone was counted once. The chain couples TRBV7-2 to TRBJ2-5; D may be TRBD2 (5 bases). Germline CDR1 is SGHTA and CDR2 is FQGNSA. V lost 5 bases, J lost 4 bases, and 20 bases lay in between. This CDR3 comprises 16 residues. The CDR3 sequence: CASSPPGQSGVETQYF. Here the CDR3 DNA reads TGTGCCAGCAGCCCACCCGGGCAGTCCGGGGTAGAGACCCAGTACTTC.

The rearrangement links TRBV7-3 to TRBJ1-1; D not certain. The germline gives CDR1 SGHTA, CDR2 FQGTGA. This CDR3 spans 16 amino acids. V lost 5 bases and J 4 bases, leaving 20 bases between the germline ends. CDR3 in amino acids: CASSLLPLQIATEAFF. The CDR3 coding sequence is TGTGCCAGCAGCCTACTACCACTCCAGATAGCCACTGAAGCTTTCTTT.

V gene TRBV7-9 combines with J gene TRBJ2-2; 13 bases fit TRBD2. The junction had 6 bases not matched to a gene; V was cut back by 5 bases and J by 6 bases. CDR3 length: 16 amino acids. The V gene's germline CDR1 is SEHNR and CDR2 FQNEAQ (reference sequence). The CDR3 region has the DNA TGTGCCAGCAGCCAGGGACTAGCGGGACTTGCCGGGGAGCTGTTTTTT. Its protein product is CASSQGLAGLAGELFF.

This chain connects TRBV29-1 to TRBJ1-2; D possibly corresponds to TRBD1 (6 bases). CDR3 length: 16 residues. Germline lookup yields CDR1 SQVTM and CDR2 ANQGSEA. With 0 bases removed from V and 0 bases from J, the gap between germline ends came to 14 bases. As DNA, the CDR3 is TGCAGCGTTGAAGATCTAGGCAGGGGAACTAACTATGGCTACACCTTC. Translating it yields CSVEDLGRGTNYGYTF. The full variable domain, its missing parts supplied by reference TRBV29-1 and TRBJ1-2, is SAVISQKPSRDICQRGTSLTIQCQVDSQVTMMFWYRQQPGQSLTLIATANQGSEATYESGFVIDKFPISRPNLTFSTLTVSNMSPEDSSIYLCSVEDLGRGTNYGYTFGSGTRLTVV.

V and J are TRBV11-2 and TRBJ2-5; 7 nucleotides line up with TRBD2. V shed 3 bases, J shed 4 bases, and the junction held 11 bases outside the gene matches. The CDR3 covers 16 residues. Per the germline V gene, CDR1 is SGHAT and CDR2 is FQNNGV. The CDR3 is CASSLTSGGRGETQYF. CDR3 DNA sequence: TGTGCCAGCAGCTTGACTTCGGGCGGGAGAGGAGAGACCCAGTACTTC.

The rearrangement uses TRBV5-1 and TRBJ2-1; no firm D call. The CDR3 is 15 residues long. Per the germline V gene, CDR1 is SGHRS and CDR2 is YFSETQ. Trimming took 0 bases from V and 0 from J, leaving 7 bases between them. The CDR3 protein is CASSLGLSSYNEQFF. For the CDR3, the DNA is TGCGCCAGCAGCTTGGGACTGAGCTCCTACAATGAGCAGTTCTTC.

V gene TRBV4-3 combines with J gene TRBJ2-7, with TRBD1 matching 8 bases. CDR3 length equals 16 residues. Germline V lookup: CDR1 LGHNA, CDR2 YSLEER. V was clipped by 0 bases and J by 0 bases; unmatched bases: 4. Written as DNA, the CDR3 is TGCGCCAGCAGCCAAGACCGGGACAGGAGCTCCTACGAGCAGTACTTC. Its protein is CASSQDRDRSSYEQYF.

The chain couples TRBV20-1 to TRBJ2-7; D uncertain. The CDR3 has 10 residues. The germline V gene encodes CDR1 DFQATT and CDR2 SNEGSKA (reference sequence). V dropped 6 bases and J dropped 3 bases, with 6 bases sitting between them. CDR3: CSAASYEQYF. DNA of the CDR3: TGCAGTGCGGCTAGCTACGAGCAGTACTTC.

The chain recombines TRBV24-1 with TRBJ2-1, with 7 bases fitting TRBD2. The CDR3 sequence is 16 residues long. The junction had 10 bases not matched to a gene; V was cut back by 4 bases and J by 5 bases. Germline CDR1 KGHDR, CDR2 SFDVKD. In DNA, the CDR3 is TGTGCCACCAGTGACCCCGGGACTAACTTGAACAATGAGCAGTTCTTC. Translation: CATSDPGTNLNNEQFF.